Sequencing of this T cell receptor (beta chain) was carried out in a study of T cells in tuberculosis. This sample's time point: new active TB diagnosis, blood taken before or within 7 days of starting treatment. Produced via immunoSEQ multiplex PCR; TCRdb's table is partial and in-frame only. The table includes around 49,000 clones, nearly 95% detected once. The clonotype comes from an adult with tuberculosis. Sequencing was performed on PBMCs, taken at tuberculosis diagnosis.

The CDR3 is CASSLGQYQPQHF. The CDR3, as DNA: TGTGCCAGCAGCTTAGGTCAGTACCAGCCCCAGCATTTT. This sequence joins TRBV7-9 and TRBJ1-5; no definite D call. The V gene's germline CDR1 is SEHNR and CDR2 FQNEAQ (reference sequence). V lost 1 base and J 7 bases, leaving 8 bases between the germline ends. This CDR3 region has 13 residues.